This TCR beta chain was obtained from a study of CD8 T cells in Susac syndrome. The germline gives CDR1 MNHEY, CDR2 SVGAGI. With 0 bases clipped from V and 4 bases from J, the junction kept 7 bases outside the gene matches. CDR3 length equals 18 residues. With random hexamers, 0.5 to 1 ug RNA was reverse transcribed. One entry per CDR3 protein results from TCRdb running MiXCR on the immunoSEQ multiplex PCR reads. The table has approximately 53,000 distinct CDR3 sequences, about 92% seen once. TEMRA cells were enriched by FACS, and CD4+ and CD8+ T cells were negatively isolated. The genes are TRBV6-5 and TRBJ2-2, with 11 bases fitting TRBD2. The receptor's source is a human donor with multiple sclerosis. The sequenced sample was CD8+ T cells from PBMCs. CDR3 in DNA: TGTGCCAGCAGTTACTCGGGTAGCGGGGGGGCCTTCACCGGGGAGCTGTTTTTT. This sequence encodes CASSYSGSGGAFTGELFF.